A single sample gave rise to the 21 T cell receptor beta chains below, sequenced in a study of a mutant IDH1 vaccine in newly diagnosed glioma (dated by TCRdb to about 2021). Explained via the paper, the time point label denotes: week 5, during vaccination. Each vaccine dose, consisting of 300 ug of a 20-mer mutant IDH1 peptide in Montanide, was administered subcutaneously with topical imiquimod. Library construction relied on the immunoSEQ multiplex PCR assay. TCRdb's version of the immuneACCESS table is confined to in-frame rearrangements and falls short of the full clone set. An unresolved V gene accounts for under half of the shortfall where checked; the remainder is of unknown origin. The sample table records approximately 80,000 clones; roughly 90% of these occur just once. 0.56% of the sample is in the top ten clones. These receptors have no identified antigens. The sample was PBMCs, taken from a glioma patient whose treatment included an IDH1 peptide vaccine. The receptors stem from a woman between 45 and 60 years old with glioma.

DNA for the CDR3: TGTGCCAGCAGTTCTCTCACAGGGGGCGGAAATGGCTACACCTTC. Translation: CASSSLTGGGNGYTF. This chain joins TRBV28 and TRBJ1-2; 9 bases fit TRBD1. The germline CDR1 and CDR2 sequences are MDHEN and SYDVKM. With 4 bases clipped from V and 6 bases from J, the junction kept 9 bases outside the gene matches. CDR3 length: 15 residues.

This clone was seen more than once but under ten times. The J gene is TRBJ1-3, the V gene TRBV10-3; D ambiguous. In germline, CDR1 is ENHRY, CDR2 SYGVKD. V lost 6 bases to trimming and J lost 0 bases, with 6 bases between them. CDR3 length equals 13 residues. The CDR3, as DNA: TGTGCCATCAGACTCCCCTCTGGAAACACCATATATTTT. Protein product: CAIRLPSGNTIYF.

This rearrangement joins TRBV11-2 to TRBJ2-7, with D hard to call. V was clipped by 4 bases and J by 2 bases, with 6 bases between them. Germline lookup yields CDR1 SGHAT and CDR2 FQNNGV. The CDR3 sequence is 12 residues long. The CDR3 reads CASSYGTYEQYF. CDR3 sequence (DNA): TGTGCCAGCAGCTACGGCACCTACGAGCAGTACTTC.

The rearrangement uses TRBV10-3 and TRBJ2-1, with D perhaps matching TRBD1 (6 bases). Germline V gives CDR1 ENHRY, CDR2 SYGVKD. This CDR3 has 15 amino acids. Trimming stripped 0 bases from V and 9 bases from J, with 15 bases between. CDR3 bases: TGTGCCATCAGTGAGTCGGGTCAGGGGTATGCTGAGCAGTTCTTC. Its translation is CAISESGQGYAEQFF.

A single count supports this clone. This sequence joins TRBV6-4 and TRBJ2-3; D may be TRBD2 (5 bases). Trimming left V 4 bases short and J 2 bases short, with 10 bases between. Germline lookup yields CDR1 MRHNA and CDR2 SNTAGT. CDR3 length: 14 amino acids. This CDR3 is CASSVTGYTDTQYF. As DNA, the CDR3 is TGTGCCAGCAGTGTTACGGGATACACAGATACGCAGTATTTT.

The chain carries TRBV9 and TRBJ2-3; no clear D. Germline values: CDR1 SGDLS, CDR2 YYNGEE. Trimming cost V 4 bases and J 0 bases, with 3 bases left between them. The CDR3 is 12 amino acids. CDR3 region: CASSSSTDTQYF. The CDR3 DNA reads TGTGCCAGCAGCTCTAGCACAGATACGCAGTATTTT.

This clone was counted only a few times. V usage is TRBV9 and J usage is TRBJ1-1; D ambiguous. Germline loops: CDR1 SGDLS, CDR2 YYNGEE. Trimming cost V 2 bases and J 4 bases, with 15 bases left between them. This CDR3 spans 15 amino acids. CDR3 coding DNA: TGTGCCAGCAGCGTCTTCCCCGGAGAGGGCACTGAAGCTTTCTTT. Encoded protein: CASSVFPGEGTEAFF.

This clone was detected only once. This chain links TRBV6-1 with TRBJ2-7; D unresolved. Per the germline V gene, CDR1 is MNHNS and CDR2 is SASEGT. CDR3 length: 13 amino acids. V was shortened by 4 bases and J by 1 base, with 8 bases between the two germline ends. The DNA of the CDR3 is TGTGCCAGCAGTGTCACCGGGTCCTACGAGCAGTACTTC. Translation: CASSVTGSYEQYF.

V usage is TRBV5-1 and J usage is TRBJ2-3; 7 bases fit TRBD1. After removal of 0 bases from V and 0 bases from J, the junction contained 7 bases not matched to a gene. Germline CDR1 SGHRS, CDR2 YFSETQ. The CDR3 spans 17 residues. In DNA, the CDR3 is TGCGCCAGCAGCTTGGAAAGGGGGCTAGTTAGCACAGATACGCAGTATTTT. This translates into CASSLERGLVSTDTQYF.

This clone occurred once. This chain joins TRBV7-9 and TRBJ1-4; D not certain. This CDR3 is 15 amino acids long. Germline CDR1 reads SEHNR; CDR2 reads FQNEAQ (reference sequence). V shed 1 base and J shed 7 bases, with 13 bases lying between them. The CDR3 sequence: CASSLGNLGREKLFF. The DNA of the CDR3 is TGTGCCAGCAGCTTAGGGAATTTAGGGCGTGAAAAACTGTTTTTT.

This chain joins TRBV11-1 and TRBJ2-1; D is perhaps TRBD1 (6 bases). Germline values: CDR1 SGHAT, CDR2 FQDESV (reference sequence). The CDR3 loop spans 13 amino acids. The V and J ends lost 5 bases and 3 bases respectively, with 8 bases between them. CDR3 protein: CASSPGHYNEQFF. CDR3 DNA sequence: TGTGCCAGCAGCCCGGGACACTACAATGAGCAGTTCTTC.

The V and J genes are TRBV6-6 and TRBJ1-3, with 7 bases lining up with TRBD1. Germline-derived CDR1 and CDR2 are MNHNY and SVGAGI (reference sequence). The CDR3 totals 16 residues. V gave up 4 bases and J gave up 0 bases; unmatched junction bases: 6. The CDR3 protein is CASSSGTAGSGNTIYF. Here the CDR3 DNA reads TGTGCCAGCAGTTCCGGGACAGCGGGCTCTGGAAACACCATATATTTT.

This chain links TRBV6-1 with TRBJ1-1; a possible D gene is TRBD1 (5 bases). V shed 3 bases and J shed 0 bases, with 11 bases lying between them. CDR1 is MNHNS, CDR2 SASEGT, per germline. The CDR3 is made up of 15 amino acids. CDR3 in DNA: TGTGCCAGCAGTGACCCAGGGACTATGAACACTGAAGCTTTCTTT. It codes for CASSDPGTMNTEAFF.

The chain recombines TRBV28 with TRBJ1-5, with D perhaps TRBD1 (5 bases). Trimming pared 3 bases from V and 3 bases from J, leaving 15 bases between. The CDR3 spans 16 residues. The V gene's germline CDR1 is MDHEN and CDR2 SYDVKM. Here the CDR3 DNA reads TGTGCCAGCAGTTTGAGGAGGGGCCGCTACAATCAGCCCCAGCATTTT. Amino acids: CASSLRRGRYNQPQHF.

This clone was seen only once. V is TRBV5-4 and J is TRBJ2-2; TRBD2 aligns across 9 bases. CDR3 length equals 17 residues. V lost 6 bases to trimming and J lost 6 bases; unmatched junction nucleotides: 15. Germline lookup yields CDR1 SGHNT and CDR2 YYREEE (reference sequence). The CDR3 region is CASIRSGSAGGPGELFF. The DNA of the CDR3 is TGTGCCAGCATCCGGTCGGGTTCGGCGGGAGGGCCCGGGGAGCTGTTTTTT.

The V call is TRBV4-1, the J call TRBJ1-5, with D possibly TRBD1 on 6 matching bases. V lost 3 bases and J lost 0, with 9 bases in between. The CDR3 loop spans 15 amino acids. Germline V gene data show CDR1 as MGHRA and CDR2 as YSYEKL. CDR3: CASSQGAHSNQPQHF. The CDR3 coding sequence is TGCGCCAGCAGCCAGGGGGCCCATAGCAATCAGCCCCAGCATTTT.

The chain joins TRBV14 to TRBJ2-5; maybe TRBD1 (6 bases). Germline V lookup: CDR1 SGHDN, CDR2 FVKESK. Deletions cut 1 base from V and 5 bases from J, with 14 bases between. The CDR3 runs 15 residues. CDR3 nucleotide sequence: TGTGCCAGCAGCCAAGGTCCCGGGACACTGGAGACCCAGTACTTC. Its protein product is CASSQGPGTLETQYF.

This clone was counted once. This chain uses TRBV4-2 with TRBJ2-2; D perhaps matches TRBD2 (5 bases). CDR1 and CDR2 (germline): LGHNA, YNFKEQ. V was cut by 3 bases and J by 0 bases, with 17 bases left in between. This CDR3 region has 18 residues. CDR3 amino acids: CASSHPPVARPNTGELFF. In nucleotides, the CDR3 is TGTGCCAGCAGCCACCCCCCCGTAGCGAGACCGAACACCGGGGAGCTGTTTTTT.

The chain couples TRBV19 to TRBJ1-2; D not resolved. V lost 6 bases and J 0 bases, leaving 5 bases between the germline ends. This CDR3 is built from 12 residues. Germline V gene data show CDR1 as LNHDA and CDR2 as SQIVND (reference sequence). CDR3 sequence reads: CASRGANYGYTF. The CDR3 bases are TGTGCCAGTAGGGGAGCTAACTATGGCTACACCTTC.

The V call is TRBV29-1, the J call TRBJ1-1; no definite D call. The V end was cut by 0 bases, the J end by 1 base, with 6 bases between. The CDR3 runs 13 residues. The V gene's germline CDR1 is SQVTM and CDR2 ANQGSEA. This CDR3 is CSVEDRGNTEAFF. The CDR3 DNA sequence: TGCAGCGTTGAAGATCGTGGGAACACTGAAGCTTTCTTT.

The V gene is TRBV30, the J gene TRBJ1-5, with 8 bases lining up with TRBD1. V lost 1 base and J lost 4; bases outside the gene matches: 3. There are 14 residues in the CDR3. Germline lookup yields CDR1 GTSNPN and CDR2 SVGIG (reference sequence). The CDR3 DNA follows: TGTGCCTGGAGTGGGACAGGGAGGAATCAGCCCCAGCATTTT. This codes for CAWSGTGRNQPQHF.